This T cell receptor (beta chain) emerged from a study of naive and memory T cell subsets. Study-wide results and caveats: TCR transcript changes with activation or differentiation may affect this RNA method.

Trimming left V 0 bases short and J 2 bases short, with 7 bases between. Germline V gives CDR1 MRHNA, CDR2 SNTAGT. This CDR3 comprises 15 residues. This clonotype was counted at least ten times. Antigen specificity is unknown. Four PCR rounds used nested alpha and beta constant region primers plus the SP2 primer. TCRdb fed the 5' RACE reads into MiXCR, producing one record per CDR3 protein. The sample lists roughly 48,000 distinct CDR3 sequences; roughly 4.7% were seen once. A UMI-containing oligonucleotide was joined by 3' ligation to the TCR cDNA template. Whole blood, 2.5 to 3 ml, came from adult healthy volunteers. Input was about 1 to 1,100 ng of DNase-treated total RNA without cell sorting.

This receptor was identified in a female donor in good health. The rearrangement links TRBV6-4 to TRBJ1-4; no firm D call. This chain's CDR3 is CASSDSGATNEKLFF. As DNA, the CDR3 is TGTGCCAGCAGTGACTCGGGCGCGACTAATGAAAAACTGTTTTTT.